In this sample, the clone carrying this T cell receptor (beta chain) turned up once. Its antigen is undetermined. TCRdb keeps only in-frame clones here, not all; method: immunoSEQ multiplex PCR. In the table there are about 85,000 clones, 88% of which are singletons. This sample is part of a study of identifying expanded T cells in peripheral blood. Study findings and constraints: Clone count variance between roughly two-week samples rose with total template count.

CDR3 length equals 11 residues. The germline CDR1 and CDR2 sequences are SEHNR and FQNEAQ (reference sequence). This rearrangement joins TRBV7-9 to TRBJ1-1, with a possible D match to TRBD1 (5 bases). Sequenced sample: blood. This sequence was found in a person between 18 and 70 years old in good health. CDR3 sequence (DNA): TGTGCGTGCGGGACTTCCACTGAAGCTTTCTTT. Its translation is CACGTSTEAFF.